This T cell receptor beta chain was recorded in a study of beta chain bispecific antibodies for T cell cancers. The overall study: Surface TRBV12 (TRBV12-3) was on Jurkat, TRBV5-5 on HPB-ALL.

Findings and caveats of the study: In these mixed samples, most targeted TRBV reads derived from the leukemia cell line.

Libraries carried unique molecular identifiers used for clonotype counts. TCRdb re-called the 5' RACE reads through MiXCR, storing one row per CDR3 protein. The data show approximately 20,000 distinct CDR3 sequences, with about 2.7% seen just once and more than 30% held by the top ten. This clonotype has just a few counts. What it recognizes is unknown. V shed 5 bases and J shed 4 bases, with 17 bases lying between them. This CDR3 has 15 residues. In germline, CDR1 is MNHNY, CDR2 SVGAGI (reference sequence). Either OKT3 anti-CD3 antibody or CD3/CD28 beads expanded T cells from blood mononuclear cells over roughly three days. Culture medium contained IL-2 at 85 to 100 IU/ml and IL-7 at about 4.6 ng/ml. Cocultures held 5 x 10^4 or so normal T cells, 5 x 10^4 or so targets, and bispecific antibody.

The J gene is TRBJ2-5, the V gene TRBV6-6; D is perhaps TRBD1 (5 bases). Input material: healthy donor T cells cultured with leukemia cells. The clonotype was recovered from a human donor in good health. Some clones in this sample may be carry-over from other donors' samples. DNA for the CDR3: TGTGCCAGCAGTACCCTCAGGGATCTGGGAGAGACCCAGTACTTC. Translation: CASSTLRDLGETQYF.